This TCR beta chain was obtained from a study of T cell repertoires in cytomegalovirus infection. From the reads, TCRdb called clonotypes with MiXCR, one entry per CDR3 protein. The data hold approximately 500,000 distinct CDR3 sequences, with around 27% observed a single time. For this clonotype: The antigen is undetermined.

Findings and caveats of the study: CMV-specific HLA-C-restricted TCR beta clonotypes dominated the ex vivo response.

This CDR3 contains 15 residues. Per germline, CDR1 MGHRA and CDR2 YSYEKL. V lost 1 base to trimming and J lost 2 bases, with 12 bases between them. Sequencing used PBMCs. This sequence joins TRBV4-1 and TRBJ2-7; perhaps D is TRBD1 or TRBD2 (7 bases each). The receptor was isolated from a human donor in good health (CMV status not recorded). Some clones in this sample may be carry-over from other donors' samples. The CDR3 coding sequence is TGCGCCAGCAGCCAAGGGGAGGGACAGCCCTACGAGCAGTACTTC. The encoded protein is CASSQGEGQPYEQYF.